These 27 T cell receptor beta chains were sequenced from one sample in a study of T cell repertoires in cytomegalovirus infection. Their antigen targets remain unknown. One entry per CDR3 protein results from TCRdb running MiXCR on the reads. The data hold approximately 1,000,000 distinct CDR3 sequences, with roughly 30% observed a single time. Sequenced here: cultured CD8+ T cells from PBMCs, sampled from culture after CMV antigen stimulation. These receptors came from a human donor in good health (CMV status not recorded). Some clones in this sample may be carry-over from other donors' samples.

This clonotype came up a few times. This chain uses TRBV11-3 with TRBJ2-1; 9 bases are shared with TRBD2. After removal of 5 bases from V and 0 bases from J, the junction contained 5 bases not matched to a gene. This CDR3 has 16 residues. Per germline, CDR1 SGHNT and CDR2 YENEEA. The CDR3 coding sequence is TGTGCCAGCAGCCCCCTTAGCGGGGGCTCCTACAATGAGCAGTTCTTC. Its protein product is CASSPLSGGSYNEQFF.

This clonotype turned up a few times. The chain employs TRBV5-4 and TRBJ2-1; D unclear. There are 12 residues in the CDR3. Germline assignment: CDR1 SGHNT and CDR2 YYREEE (reference sequence). V gave up 5 bases and J gave up 6 bases, with 9 bases separating them. The CDR3 sequence is CASSNHPNEQFF. For the CDR3, the DNA is TGTGCCAGCAGTAATCATCCCAATGAGCAGTTCTTC.

DNA of the CDR3: TGTGCCAGCGGGGAGGGACAGCACAACCTTATCGTC. It codes for CASGEGQHNLIV. The rearrangement uses TRBV6-2 or TRBV6-3 and TRBJ2-7; D tentatively fits TRBD1 or TRBD2 (7 bases each). The CDR3 runs 12 residues. Germline values: CDR1 MNHEY, CDR2 SVGEGT.

The chain links TRBV7-2 to TRBJ2-2; either TRBD1 or TRBD2 may fit D (6 bases each). This CDR3 is 18 amino acids long. Germline loops: CDR1 SGHTA, CDR2 FQGNSA. V was trimmed by 5 bases and J by 3 bases, leaving 22 bases between them. CDR3 DNA sequence: TGTGCCAGCAGCCACCGTCAGAGACTAAGGGGGGACACCGGGGAGCTGTTTTTT. Its protein product is CASSHRQRLRGDTGELFF.

This clonotype was seen more than once but under ten times. In DNA, the CDR3 is TGTGCCAGCAGTACCGGGGCGTTGGCTGAAGCTTTCTTT. Protein product: CASSTGALAEAFF. V gene TRBV6-2 or TRBV6-3 combines with J gene TRBJ1-1, with D perhaps matching TRBD1 (5 bases). Trimming cost V 5 bases and J 6 bases, with 13 bases left between them. Germline lookup yields CDR1 MNHEY and CDR2 SVGEGT. The CDR3 contains 13 residues.

This clonotype occurred a few times. The V and J genes are TRBV20-1 and TRBJ1-5; possibly TRBD1 for D (6 bases). Trimming left V 5 bases short and J 0 bases short, with 14 bases between. The CDR3 is 15 amino acids. The germline V gene encodes CDR1 DFQATT and CDR2 SNEGSKA (reference sequence). CDR3 loop: CSAPGGTLSNQPQHF. DNA of the CDR3: TGCAGTGCTCCAGGCGGGACACTTAGCAATCAGCCCCAGCATTTT.

This chain connects TRBV7-8 to TRBJ2-7, with D possibly being TRBD2 (6 bases). Germline CDR1 SGHVS, CDR2 FQNEAQ. The V and J ends lost 5 bases and 5 bases respectively, with 22 bases between them. There are 16 residues in the CDR3. CDR3 nucleotide sequence: TGTGCCAGCAGCCCTCTTGTCTGGGACTTACGAGACGAGCAGTACGTC. Translation gives CASSPLVWDLRDEQYV.

This clonotype appeared a few times. Here the CDR3 reads CASSKQGPPNNEQFF. The DNA of the CDR3 is TGTGCCAGCAGTAAACAGGGTCCTCCTAACAATGAGCAGTTCTTC. The gene calls are TRBV2 and TRBJ2-1; possible D gene TRBD1, 6 bases. Trimming removed 5 bases at V and 5 bases at J, with 16 bases between. Germline loops: CDR1 SNHLY, CDR2 FYNNEI. There are 15 residues in the CDR3.

This clonotype showed up just a few times. The chain links TRBV19 to TRBJ1-1; no reliable D call. V was cut by 6 bases and J by 1 base, with 6 bases left in between. The CDR3 has 12 amino acids. Germline CDR1 LNHDA, CDR2 SQIVND (reference sequence). Written as DNA, the CDR3 is TGTGCCAGTAGAGCGTCGAACACTGAAGCTTTCTTT. This gives the protein CASRASNTEAFF.

In the case of this clonotype: A much larger clone lies one base from this, so it may be a read error. CDR3 region: CASSSTQAGGFHNEQFF. CDR3 bases: TGTGCCAGCAGTTCAACACAAGCGGGGGGCTTCCACAATGAGCAGTTCTTC. This rearrangement joins TRBV12-3 or TRBV12-4 to TRBJ2-1, with 9 positions matching TRBD2. This CDR3 is built from 17 residues. The trim removed 4 bases at V and 5 bases at J, leaving 12 bases unmatched.

This chain links TRBV7-8 with TRBJ1-1, with TRBD1 matching 8 bases. Germline V gene sequence: CDR1 SGHVS, CDR2 FQNEAQ. Trimming at V came to 5 bases and at J to 7 bases, leaving 18 bases not matched to a gene. The CDR3 loop spans 17 amino acids. CDR3 nucleotide sequence: TGTGCCAGCAGCCCACAGGGGGATCTAAGCCCCTACATTGAAGCTTTCTTT. Encoded protein: CASSPQGDLSPYIEAFF.

This chain links TRBV6-5 with TRBJ1-5; D is uncertain. Germline V gene sequence: CDR1 MNHEY, CDR2 SVGAGI. This CDR3 is 15 amino acids long. Between the trimmed V and J ends, which lost 0 bases and 4 bases, there was a span of 10 bases. The CDR3 nucleotides read TGTGCCAGCAGTTACTCGGCGGGAGCAAATCAGCCCCAGCATTTT. This encodes CASSYSAGANQPQHF.

This chain uses TRBV29-1 with TRBJ1-4, with 11 bases that match TRBD1. The CDR3 is 13 amino acids. V was clipped by 4 bases and J by 6 bases; unmatched bases: 1. The germline CDR1 and CDR2 sequences are SQVTM and ANQGSEA. CDR3 DNA: TGCAGCGTTGCGGGACAGGGGGATGAAAAACTGTTTTTT. It specifies CSVAGQGDEKLFF. Combining the CDR3 with reference TRBV29-1 and TRBJ1-4 gives the whole variable domain SAVISQKPSRDICQRGTSLTIQCQVDSQVTMMFWYRQQPGQSLTLIATANQGSEATYESGFVIDKFPISRPNLTFSTLTVSNMSPEDSSIYLCSVAGQGDEKLFFGSGTQLSVL.

This clonotype was detected a few times. This chain connects TRBV4-1 to TRBJ2-2; TRBD1 matches at 7 bases. Germline assignment: CDR1 MGHRA and CDR2 YSYEKL. The CDR3 runs to 16 residues. Trimming removed 1 base from V and 3 bases from J; junction bases left unmatched: 5. The CDR3 protein is CASSQGAQGYTGELFF. For the CDR3, the DNA is TGCGCCAGCAGCCAAGGGGCACAGGGGTACACCGGGGAGCTGTTTTTT.

This clonotype came up many times. The V call is TRBV11-2, the J call TRBJ2-3; 10 nucleotides match TRBD2. CDR3 length equals 19 residues. Germline CDR1 and CDR2: SGHAT and FQNNGV. The V segment lost 8 bases and the J segment 2 bases; nucleotides outside the gene matches: 19. The chain's CDR3 is CASLLHASGGAPVTDTQYF. CDR3 sequence (DNA): TGTGCCAGCCTTCTCCACGCGAGCGGGGGGGCCCCCGTCACAGATACGCAGTATTTT.

This clonotype was seen a single time. The chain couples TRBV6-5 to TRBJ1-5, with TRBD1 matching over 7 bases. With 2 bases clipped from V and 6 bases from J, the junction kept 1 base outside the gene matches. This CDR3 comprises 13 residues. Germline CDR1 is MNHEY and CDR2 is SVGAGI. CDR3 DNA sequence: TGTGCCAGCAGTTACGGACAGGTTCAGCCCCAGCATTTT. Translation: CASSYGQVQPQHF.

The V gene is TRBV4-1, the J gene TRBJ2-7; maybe TRBD2 (5 bases). Trimming took off 1 base at V and 4 bases at J, with 11 bases between the two ends. CDR1 MGHRA and CDR2 YSYEKL come from the germline V gene. This CDR3 comprises 14 residues. Written as DNA, the CDR3 is TGCGCCAGCAGCCAAGGGCAGGACTCTTACGAGCAGTACTTC. It specifies CASSQGQDSYEQYF.

The J gene is TRBJ2-1, the V gene TRBV7-6; 10 bases map to TRBD2. The CDR3 extends over 18 amino acids. The V gene's germline CDR1 is SGHVS and CDR2 FNYEAQ. Unmatched junction bases numbered 14, after V lost 4 bases and J lost 5 bases. The CDR3 sequence is CASSSMMVGTSDNNEQFF. Written as DNA, the CDR3 is TGTGCCAGCAGCTCGATGATGGTAGGGACTAGCGACAACAATGAGCAGTTCTTC. Using reference TRBV7-6 and TRBJ2-1 for the parts outside the CDR3, the full variable domain is GAGVSQSPRYKVTKRGQDVALRCDPISGHVSLYWYRQALGQGPEFLTYFNYEAQQDKSGLPNDRFSAERPEGSISTLTIQRTEQRDSAMYRCASSSMMVGTSDNNEQFFGPGTRLTVL.

A note on this clonotype: The junction departs from the called germline gene at one end, perhaps through a read error. V usage is TRBV6-4 and J usage is TRBJ1-1; D not certain. This CDR3 comprises 9 residues. Germline CDR1 reads MRHNA; CDR2 reads SNTAGT. In DNA, the CDR3 is TGTGCCAGCAGTGAGCCCGGTCTCTTT. Its translation: CASSEPGLF.

The sample holds many counts of this clonotype. The chain joins TRBV27 to TRBJ2-7, with D perhaps being TRBD1 or TRBD2 (5 bases each). Trimming removed 3 bases at V and 0 bases at J, with 9 bases between. CDR3 length: 14 residues. The germline V gene has CDR1 MNHEY and CDR2 SMNVEV (reference sequence). CDR3 loop: CASSFGDASYEQYF. The CDR3 region has the DNA TGTGCCAGCAGTTTCGGGGACGCCTCCTACGAGCAGTACTTC.

This clonotype has more than one count but fewer than ten. The chain uses TRBV7-8 and TRBJ2-1; TRBD2 aligns across 10 bases. Germline values: CDR1 SGHVS, CDR2 FQNEAQ. CDR3 length equals 16 residues. J was trimmed by 3 bases and V by 4 bases; bases with no gene match: 6. CDR3 sequence reads: CASSSERGGGYNEQFF. As DNA, the CDR3 is TGTGCCAGCAGCTCGGAGCGGGGGGGTGGCTACAATGAGCAGTTCTTC.

This clonotype was detected once. This clone may be a read error of a much larger clone one base away. The gene calls are TRBV6-1 and TRBJ1-4; TRBD1 matches 8 bases. Germline loops: CDR1 MNHNS, CDR2 SASEGT. This CDR3 is built from 16 residues. V dropped 7 bases and J dropped 6; count of bases not matched to a gene: 13. The CDR3 DNA reads as TGTGCCAGCACCGCCAGGACAGGGATGGAGTATGAAAAACTGTTTTTT. The encoded protein is CASTARTGMEYEKLFF.

This clonotype appeared a few times. The chain couples TRBV12-3 or TRBV12-4 to TRBJ1-1, with unresolved D. This CDR3 contains 15 residues. The ends were cut back, 4 bases at V and 6 bases at J, with 18 bases in the middle. CDR3 region: CASSSRPSRRAEAFF. DNA of the CDR3: TGTGCCAGCAGTTCCCGGCCGTCGAGGAGGGCTGAAGCTTTCTTT.

A few counts support this clonotype. The V call is TRBV20-1, the J call TRBJ2-7; D is unclear. Germline CDR1 and CDR2: DFQATT and SNEGSKA (reference sequence). Trimming removed 0 bases from V and 3 bases from J, with 18 bases in between. The CDR3 loop spans 16 amino acids. Here the CDR3 DNA reads TGCAGTGCTAGAGATTCAGACCACAATTGGTACTACGAGCAGTACGTC. The encoded protein is CSARDSDHNWYYEQYV.

This clonotype was seen a few times. This chain joins TRBV19 and TRBJ2-1, with D tentatively TRBD1 or TRBD2 (6 bases each). V lost 5 bases, J lost 2 bases, and 16 bases lay in between. This CDR3 has 16 residues. From germline, CDR1 is LNHDA and CDR2 SQIVND (reference sequence). The chain's CDR3 is CASSAPGARTYNEQFF. DNA of the CDR3: TGTGCCAGTAGTGCCCCGGGGGCGCGAACCTACAATGAGCAGTTCTTC. Drawing the rest from reference TRBV19 and TRBJ2-1, the complete variable domain is DGGITQSPKYLFRKEGQNVTLSCEQNLNHDAMYWYRQDPGQGLRLIYYSQIVNDFQKGDIAEGYSVSREKKESFPLTVTSAQKNPTAFYLCASSAPGARTYNEQFFGPGTRLTVL.

This clonotype was seen a handful of times. The rearrangement uses TRBV4-1 and TRBJ2-1, with unresolved D. Per the germline V gene, CDR1 is MGHRA and CDR2 is YSYEKL. Trimming removed 4 bases from V and 8 bases from J, with 9 bases in between. This CDR3 contains 12 residues. CDR3 DNA: TGCGCCAGCAGCCCCGGGTTCGATGAGCAGTTCTTC. Translating it yields CASSPGFDEQFF.

This clonotype was seen a few times. The chain recombines TRBV27 with TRBJ2-1; 10 nucleotides match TRBD2. There are 15 residues in the CDR3. V lost 5 bases and J lost 8; bases outside the gene matches: 9. Per germline, CDR1 MNHEY and CDR2 SMNVEV (reference sequence). CDR3 loop: CASSPLSGGADEQFF. DNA for the CDR3: TGTGCCAGCAGTCCACTAAGCGGGGGGGCCGATGAGCAGTTCTTC.